Following are 13 T cell receptor beta chains from one sample sequenced in a study of cytomegalovirus exposure and HLA in healthy donors. Primers: 60 Vbeta forward and 13 Jbeta reverse. The assay was immunoSEQ multiplex PCR, and TCRdb's table has in-frame clones only and misses some. This repertoire shows about 190,000 clones, around 80% found once; its top ten account for approximately 1.5%. Sequenced input: PBMCs. Source of these receptors: a woman aged 18-35 years in good health and CMV-seronegative.

The chain has TRBV28 and TRBJ2-2; 9 bases align to TRBD2. The CDR3 runs to 15 residues. Germline loops: CDR1 MDHEN, CDR2 SYDVKM. J gave up 6 bases and V 6 bases, and 8 bases lay outside the gene matches. The CDR3 region is CASRIAGEGSGELFF. As DNA, the CDR3 is TGTGCCAGCAGAATAGCGGGAGAAGGGTCCGGGGAGCTGTTTTTT.

CDR3 in amino acids: CASSYTPSGYEQYF. The CDR3 nucleotides are TGTGCCAGCAGTTACACCCCTAGCGGCTACGAGCAGTACTTC. This chain links TRBV6-5 with TRBJ2-7; 7 bases align to TRBD2. Germline values: CDR1 MNHEY, CDR2 SVGAGI. The CDR3 runs 14 residues. J lost 3 bases, V lost 2 bases, and 4 bases had no gene match.

The V call is TRBV9, the J call TRBJ2-5; 9 bases map to TRBD1. The CDR3 has 12 residues. The ends lost 3 bases at V and 8 bases at J; junction bases unmatched: 2. Germline CDR1 reads SGDLS; CDR2 reads YYNGEE. Here the CDR3 reads CASSGGQGTQYF. The CDR3 coding sequence is TGTGCCAGCAGCGGGGGACAGGGCACCCAGTACTTC.

This clone occurred a few times. The J gene is TRBJ2-6, the V gene TRBV9; D unclear. CDR3 length: 14 amino acids. CDR1 is SGDLS, CDR2 YYNGEE, per germline. V lost 1 base and J 4 bases, leaving 6 bases between the germline ends. In DNA, the CDR3 is TGTGCCAGCAGCGTATTAGCCGGGGCCAACGTCCTGACTTTC. It yields the protein CASSVLAGANVLTF.

The chain is built from TRBV28 and TRBJ1-1, with D maybe TRBD1 (5 bases). The germline V gene encodes CDR1 MDHEN and CDR2 SYDVKM. V was pared by 0 bases and J by 4 bases, with 12 bases between. The CDR3 runs 15 residues. The CDR3 region is CASSLWGRGTTEAFF. CDR3 nucleotides: TGTGCCAGCAGTTTATGGGGGCGCGGCACCACTGAAGCTTTCTTT.

The V call is TRBV4-3, the J call TRBJ2-5, with 9 bases lining up with TRBD1. The DNA matches TRBJ2-7 better at its end, which makes the J call doubtful. The CDR3 length is 14 residues. In germline, CDR1 is LGHNA, CDR2 YSLEER. DNA of the CDR3: TGCGCCAGCAGCCAACTGACAGGGGGGTACGAGCAGTACTTC. Amino acid sequence: CASSQLTGGYEQYF.

The gene calls are TRBV7-6 and TRBJ1-2, with 7 positions matching TRBD1. The CDR3 is 12 residues long. Germline lookup yields CDR1 SGHVS and CDR2 FNYEAQ. Trimming took 5 bases from V and 8 from J; bases not matched to a gene: 5. The CDR3 nucleotides read TGTGCCAGCAGCCCCCGGACAGGCGGCTACACCTTC. Protein product: CASSPRTGGYTF. Combining the CDR3 with reference TRBV7-6 and TRBJ1-2 gives the whole variable domain GAGVSQSPRYKVTKRGQDVALRCDPISGHVSLYWYRQALGQGPEFLTYFNYEAQQDKSGLPNDRFSAERPEGSISTLTIQRTEQRDSAMYRCASSPRTGGYTFGSGTRLTVV.

This clone has more than one count but fewer than ten. The chain combines TRBV4-1 with TRBJ1-1; 7 positions match TRBD1. Trimming removed 1 base from V and 0 bases from J; junction bases left unmatched: 5. This CDR3 contains 16 residues. Germline CDR1 reads MGHRA; CDR2 reads YSYEKL. In DNA form, the CDR3 reads TGCGCCAGCAGCCAAGGCACCGACAGGGTGAACACTGAAGCTTTCTTT. The encoded protein is CASSQGTDRVNTEAFF.

In DNA, the CDR3 is TGTGCCAGCGAGAGGGACACAGATACGCAGTATTTT. This translates into CASERDTDTQYF. The V call is TRBV7-2, the J call TRBJ2-3, with D maybe TRBD2 (5 bases). CDR1 and CDR2 from the germline V gene are SGHTA and FQGNSA. The V end lost 8 bases, the J end lost 2 bases, and 8 bases lay between the germline ends. The length of the CDR3 is 12 residues. Drawing the rest from reference TRBV7-2 and TRBJ2-3, the complete variable domain is GAGVSQSPSNKVTEKGKDVELRCDPISGHTALYWYRQSLGQGLEFLIYFQGNSAPDKSGLPSDRFSAERTGGSVSTLTIQRTQQEDSAVYLCASERDTDTQYFGPGTRLTVL.

This clone was seen a handful of times. An end of the junction differs from the germline gene, which may be a read error. The chain uses TRBV2 and TRBJ2-6; 7 bases are shared with TRBD2. Germline CDR1 reads SNHLY; CDR2 reads FYNNEI. The length of the CDR3 is 17 residues. The CDR3 region is CASSEGTTSSGANVLTF. CDR3 DNA: TGTGCCAGCAGCGAAGGGACTACCTCCTCTGGGGCCAACGTCCTGACTTTC.

V and J are TRBV18 and TRBJ2-1; 8 bases fit TRBD2. This CDR3 spans 15 amino acids. V was clipped by 6 bases and J by 8 bases; unmatched bases: 12. The V gene's germline CDR1 is KGHSH and CDR2 LQKENI. CDR3 residues: CASSSAGDLGHEQFF. In DNA form, the CDR3 reads TGTGCCAGCTCCTCAGCGGGAGATCTCGGCCATGAGCAGTTCTTC.

The V and J genes are TRBV10-3 and TRBJ2-1; 8 nucleotides line up with TRBD1. V lost 6 bases to trimming and J lost 8 bases; unmatched junction nucleotides: 12. Germline values: CDR1 ENHRY, CDR2 SYGVKD. The CDR3 runs 15 residues. The CDR3 region is CAISVGQVTLDEQFF. The CDR3 coding sequence is TGTGCCATCAGCGTGGGACAGGTGACCCTCGATGAGCAGTTCTTC.

This clone is a singleton in its sample. This chain connects TRBV11-2 to TRBJ2-5, with D possibly being TRBD2 (6 bases). V dropped 3 bases and J dropped 5 bases, with 7 bases sitting between them. Per germline, CDR1 SGHAT and CDR2 FQNNGV. The CDR3 loop spans 12 amino acids. The CDR3 here is CASSLGRETQYF. CDR3 bases: TGTGCCAGCAGCTTGGGGAGGGAGACCCAGTACTTC.